Sequencing of this T cell receptor beta chain was carried out in a study of human T cells and chemical hapten exposure. General study points: Each of the donors had alopecia, so their immune responses may not resemble those of healthy people.

CDR3 length: 14 residues. Germline V CDR1 and CDR2: ENHRY, SYGVKD. Unmatched junction bases numbered 5, after V lost 8 bases and J lost 1 base. In TCRdb, the RACE reads were re-called with MiXCR into one record per CDR3 protein. In the table there are 180,000 or so distinct CDR3 sequences, 20% to 25% of which are singletons. A few counts support this clonotype. The antigen is undetermined. Regarding time point: patch test 1, 2 weeks after DPC sensitization. Treatment noted: therapeutic diphenylcyclopropenone sensitization with weekly scalp DPC. In every case, blood was obtained before the patch test was applied.

The V and J genes are TRBV10-3 and TRBJ1-1, with 9 bases lining up with TRBD1. The receptor was isolated from a woman aged 50 to 65 with alopecia areata. Some clones in this sample may be carry-over from other donors' samples. The sample in question was whole blood, obtained in connection with sensitization to the hapten diphenylcyclopropenone (DPC). The CDR3 spells CAILTGGQNTEAFF. The CDR3 nucleotides are TGTGCCATCTTGACAGGGGGTCAGAACACTGAAGCTTTCTTT.